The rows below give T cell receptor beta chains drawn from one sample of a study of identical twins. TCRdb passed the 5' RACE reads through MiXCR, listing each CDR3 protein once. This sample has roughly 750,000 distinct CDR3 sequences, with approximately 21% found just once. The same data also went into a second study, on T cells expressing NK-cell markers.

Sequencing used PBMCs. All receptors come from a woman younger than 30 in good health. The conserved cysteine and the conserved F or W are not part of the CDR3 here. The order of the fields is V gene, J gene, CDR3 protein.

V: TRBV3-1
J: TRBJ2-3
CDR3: AISPLPLAGGNTDTQY

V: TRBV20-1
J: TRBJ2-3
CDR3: SARPGGSYTDTQY

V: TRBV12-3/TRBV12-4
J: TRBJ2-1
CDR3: ASESGGVLYSYNEQF

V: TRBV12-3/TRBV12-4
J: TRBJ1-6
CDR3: ASSDRVGGSPLH

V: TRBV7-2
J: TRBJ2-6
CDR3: ASSFPASGANVLT

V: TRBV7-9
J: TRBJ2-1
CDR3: ASSKGGPGYLNEQF

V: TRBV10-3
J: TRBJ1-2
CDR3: AISEIWGGGGYT

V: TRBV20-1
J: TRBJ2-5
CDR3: SAAPRDRAETQY

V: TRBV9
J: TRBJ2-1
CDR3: ASSPGSGGYNEQF

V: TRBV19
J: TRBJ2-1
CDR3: ASSIVSGSNNEQF

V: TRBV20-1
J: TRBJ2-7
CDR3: SAPQPTSGGIEQY

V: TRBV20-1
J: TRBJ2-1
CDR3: SAILRTSAYNEQF

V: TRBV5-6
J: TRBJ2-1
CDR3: ASSSSGGDYEQF

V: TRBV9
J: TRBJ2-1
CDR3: ASSVGHRQGLDNEQF

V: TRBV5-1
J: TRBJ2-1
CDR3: ASKGGDRGYNEQF

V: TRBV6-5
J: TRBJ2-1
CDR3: ASSYSNGNEQF

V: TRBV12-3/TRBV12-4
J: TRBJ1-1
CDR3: ASSRQENTEAF

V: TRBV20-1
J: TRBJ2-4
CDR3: SGQHRAKNIQY

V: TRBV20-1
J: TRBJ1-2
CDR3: SASFPGQSNYGYT

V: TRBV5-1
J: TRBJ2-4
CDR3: ASRRGYEVKNIQY

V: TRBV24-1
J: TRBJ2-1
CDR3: ATSDWSSNEQF

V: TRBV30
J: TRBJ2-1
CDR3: AWDEREGLNNEQF